The 3 T cell receptor beta chains presented below share a single source sample, sequenced in a study of metastatic and nonmetastatic thyroid tumors. Thyroid surgery was performed in patients who had received no treatment beforehand. TCRdb ran MiXCR on the PCR reads. This table holds about 14,000 clones, about an eighth found once. Sequencing was done on a sample of blood. Receptors were obtained from a female donor with papillary thyroid cancer or a benign thyroid nodule (not recorded which). Some clones in this sample may be carry-over from other donors' samples.

This clone was counted many times. V is TRBV11-3 and J is TRBJ2-2; 15 nucleotides match TRBD2. The J segment lost 3 bases and the V segment lost 1 base, leaving 6 bases of the junction unmatched. Germline V gives CDR1 SGHNT, CDR2 YENEEA. CDR3 length: 19 amino acids. CDR3 nucleotides: TGTGCCAGCAGCTTAGGGAGGACTAGCGGGAGGGCCTACACCGGGGAGCTGTTTTTT. Translated: CASSLGRTSGRAYTGELFF.

This clone was recorded at least ten times. The rearrangement uses TRBV7-3 and TRBJ2-6, with D maybe TRBD1 (6 bases). The length of the CDR3 is 15 residues. Germline CDR1 is SGHTA and CDR2 is FQGTGA. Trimming took off 1 base at V and 2 bases at J, with 6 bases between the two ends. The CDR3 DNA sequence: TGTGCCAGCAGCTTAAGGGGGCCTGGGGCCAACGTCCTGACTTTC. Amino acids: CASSLRGPGANVLTF.

This clone has a handful of counts. The rearrangement uses TRBV6-2 or TRBV6-3 and TRBJ2-2, with 8 bases identical to TRBD2. V lost 6 bases to trimming and J lost 1 base; unmatched junction nucleotides: 7. Per the germline V gene, CDR1 is MNHEY and CDR2 is SVGEGT. The CDR3 is 16 residues long. Written as DNA, the CDR3 is TGTGCCAGCAGAAAGTGGCTAGCGGGGAACACCGGGGAGCTGTTTTTT. Encoded protein: CASRKWLAGNTGELFF.